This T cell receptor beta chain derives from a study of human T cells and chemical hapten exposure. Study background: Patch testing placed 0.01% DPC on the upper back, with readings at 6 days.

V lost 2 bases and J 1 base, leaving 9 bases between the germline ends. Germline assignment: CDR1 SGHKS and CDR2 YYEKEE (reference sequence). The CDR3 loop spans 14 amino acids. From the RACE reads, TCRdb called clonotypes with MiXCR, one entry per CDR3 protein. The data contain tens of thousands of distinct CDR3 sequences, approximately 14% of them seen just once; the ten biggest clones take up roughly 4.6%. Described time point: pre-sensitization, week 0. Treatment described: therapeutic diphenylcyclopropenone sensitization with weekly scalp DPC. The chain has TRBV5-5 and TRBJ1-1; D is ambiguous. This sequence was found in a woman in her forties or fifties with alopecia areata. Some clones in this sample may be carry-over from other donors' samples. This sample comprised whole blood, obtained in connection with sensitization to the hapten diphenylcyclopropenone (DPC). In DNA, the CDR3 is TGTGCCAGCAGCTTTTCTTCCCAGAACACTGAAGCTTTCTTT. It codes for CASSFSSQNTEAFF.